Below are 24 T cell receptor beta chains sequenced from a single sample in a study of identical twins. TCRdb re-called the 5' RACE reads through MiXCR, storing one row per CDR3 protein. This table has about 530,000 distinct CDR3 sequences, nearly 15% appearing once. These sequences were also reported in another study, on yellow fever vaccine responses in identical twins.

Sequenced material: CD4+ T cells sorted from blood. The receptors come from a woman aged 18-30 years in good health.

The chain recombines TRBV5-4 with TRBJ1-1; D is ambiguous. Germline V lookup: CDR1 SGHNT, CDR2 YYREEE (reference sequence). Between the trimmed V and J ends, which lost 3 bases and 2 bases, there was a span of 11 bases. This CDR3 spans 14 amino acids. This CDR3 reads CASSSLPVNTEAFF. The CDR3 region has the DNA TGTGCCAGCAGCTCACTGCCCGTCAACACTGAAGCTTTCTTT.

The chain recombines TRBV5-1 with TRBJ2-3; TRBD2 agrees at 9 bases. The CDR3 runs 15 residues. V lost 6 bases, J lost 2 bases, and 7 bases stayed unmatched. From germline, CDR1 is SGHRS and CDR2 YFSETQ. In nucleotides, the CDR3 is TGCGCCAGCATGGTAGCGGGGGATTACACAGATACGCAGTATTTT. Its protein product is CASMVAGDYTDTQYF.

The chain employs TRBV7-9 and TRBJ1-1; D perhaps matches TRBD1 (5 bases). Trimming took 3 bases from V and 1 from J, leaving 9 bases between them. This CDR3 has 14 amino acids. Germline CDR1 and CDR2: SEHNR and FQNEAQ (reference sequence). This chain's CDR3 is CASSLTDTNTEAFF. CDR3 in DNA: TGTGCCAGCAGCTTGACAGATACGAACACTGAAGCTTTCTTT.

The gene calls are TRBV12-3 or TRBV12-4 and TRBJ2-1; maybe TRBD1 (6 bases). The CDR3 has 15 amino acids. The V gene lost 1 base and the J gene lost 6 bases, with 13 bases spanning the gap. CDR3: CASSLEGQGGNEQFF. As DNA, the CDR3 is TGTGCCAGCAGTTTAGAGGGACAAGGGGGCAATGAGCAGTTCTTC.

The CDR3 reads CASSLRTGFTGELFF. The DNA for the CDR3 is TGTGCCAGCAGTCTTAGGACAGGCTTCACCGGGGAGCTGTTTTTT. This rearrangement joins TRBV12-3 or TRBV12-4 to TRBJ2-2; 7 bases line up with TRBD1. The CDR3 covers 15 residues. After removal of 5 bases from V and 4 bases from J, the junction contained 7 bases not matched to a gene.

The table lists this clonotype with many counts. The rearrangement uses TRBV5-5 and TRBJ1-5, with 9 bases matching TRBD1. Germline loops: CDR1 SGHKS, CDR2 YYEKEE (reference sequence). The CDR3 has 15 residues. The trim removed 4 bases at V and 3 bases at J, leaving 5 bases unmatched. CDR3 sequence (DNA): TGTGCCAGCAGCGCGGGGACAGGGCTCAATCAGCCCCAGCATTTT. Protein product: CASSAGTGLNQPQHF.

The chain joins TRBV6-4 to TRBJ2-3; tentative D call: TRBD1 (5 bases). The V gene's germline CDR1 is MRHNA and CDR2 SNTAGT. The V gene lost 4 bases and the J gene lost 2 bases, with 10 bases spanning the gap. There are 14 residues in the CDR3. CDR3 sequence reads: CASSVGPTTDTQYF. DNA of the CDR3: TGTGCCAGCAGTGTGGGGCCTACCACAGATACGCAGTATTTT.

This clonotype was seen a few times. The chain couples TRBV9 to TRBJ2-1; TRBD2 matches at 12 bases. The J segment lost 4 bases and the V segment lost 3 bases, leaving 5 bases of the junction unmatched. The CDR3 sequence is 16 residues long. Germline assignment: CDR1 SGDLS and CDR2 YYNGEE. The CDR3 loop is CASSGLAGEVYNEQFF. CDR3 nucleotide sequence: TGTGCCAGCAGCGGACTAGCGGGAGAGGTGTACAATGAGCAGTTCTTC.

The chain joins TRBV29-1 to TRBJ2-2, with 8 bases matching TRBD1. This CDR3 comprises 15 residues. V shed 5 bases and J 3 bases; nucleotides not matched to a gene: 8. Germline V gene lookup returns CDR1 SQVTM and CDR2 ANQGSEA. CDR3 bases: TGCAGCGTTAGAGAGGACAGGGCGGACACCGGGGAGCTGTTTTTT. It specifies CSVREDRADTGELFF.

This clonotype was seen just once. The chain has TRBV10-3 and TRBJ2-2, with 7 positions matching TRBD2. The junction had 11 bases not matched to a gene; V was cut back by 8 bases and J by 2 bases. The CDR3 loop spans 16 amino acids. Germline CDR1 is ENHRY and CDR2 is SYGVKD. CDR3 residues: CAIAPSTSANTGELFF. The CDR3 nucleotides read TGTGCCATCGCCCCCTCCACTAGCGCCAACACCGGGGAGCTGTTTTTT.

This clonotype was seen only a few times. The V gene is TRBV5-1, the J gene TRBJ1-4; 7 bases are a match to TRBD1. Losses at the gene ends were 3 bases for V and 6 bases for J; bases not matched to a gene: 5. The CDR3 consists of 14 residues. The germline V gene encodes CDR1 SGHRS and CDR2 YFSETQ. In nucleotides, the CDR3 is TGCGCCAGCAGCTCAGGGGGTGGATATGAAAAACTGTTTTTT. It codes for CASSSGGGYEKLFF.

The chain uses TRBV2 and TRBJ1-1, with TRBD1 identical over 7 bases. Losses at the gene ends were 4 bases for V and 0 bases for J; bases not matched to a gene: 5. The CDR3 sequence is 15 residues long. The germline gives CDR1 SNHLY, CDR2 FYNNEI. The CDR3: CASSAQGGMNTEAFF. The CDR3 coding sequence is TGTGCCAGCAGTGCGCAGGGGGGTATGAACACTGAAGCTTTCTTT. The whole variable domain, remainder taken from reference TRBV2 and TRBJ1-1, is EPEVTQTPSHQVTQMGQEVILRCVPISNHLYFYWYRQILGQKVEFLVSFYNNEISEKSEIFDDQFSVERPDGSNFTLKIRSTKLEDSAMYFCASSAQGGMNTEAFFGQGTRLTVV.

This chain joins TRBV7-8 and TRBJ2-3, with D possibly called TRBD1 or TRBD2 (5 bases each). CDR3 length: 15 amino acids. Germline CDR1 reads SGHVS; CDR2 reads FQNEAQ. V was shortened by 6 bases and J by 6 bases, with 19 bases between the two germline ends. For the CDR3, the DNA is TGTGCCAGCAGACAGACCGGGACGGTGCTCGATACGCAGTATTTT. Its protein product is CASRQTGTVLDTQYF.

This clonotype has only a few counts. CDR3 residues: CASSQEGQGTTPLHF. The CDR3 bases are TGCGCCAGCAGCCAAGAAGGTCAGGGAACGACACCCCTCCACTTT. This chain uses TRBV4-1 with TRBJ1-6, with D possibly being TRBD1 (5 bases). The germline CDR1 and CDR2 sequences are MGHRA and YSYEKL. Trimming took off 0 bases at V and 11 bases at J, with 14 bases between the two ends. This CDR3 comprises 15 residues.

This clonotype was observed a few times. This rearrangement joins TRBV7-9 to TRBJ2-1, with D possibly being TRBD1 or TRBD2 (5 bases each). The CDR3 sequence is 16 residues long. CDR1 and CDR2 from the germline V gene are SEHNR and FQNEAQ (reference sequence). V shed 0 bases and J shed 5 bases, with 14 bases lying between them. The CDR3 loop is CASSLAPGARHNEQFF. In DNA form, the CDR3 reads TGTGCCAGCAGCTTAGCGCCCGGGGCCCGGCACAATGAGCAGTTCTTC.

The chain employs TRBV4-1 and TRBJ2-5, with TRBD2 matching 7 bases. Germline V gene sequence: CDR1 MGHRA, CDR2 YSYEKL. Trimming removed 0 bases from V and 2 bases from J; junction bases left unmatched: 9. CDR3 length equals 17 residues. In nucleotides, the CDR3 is TGCGCCAGCAGCCAAGAACCGGGAGGACTAGTACAAGAGACCCAGTACTTC. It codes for CASSQEPGGLVQETQYF.

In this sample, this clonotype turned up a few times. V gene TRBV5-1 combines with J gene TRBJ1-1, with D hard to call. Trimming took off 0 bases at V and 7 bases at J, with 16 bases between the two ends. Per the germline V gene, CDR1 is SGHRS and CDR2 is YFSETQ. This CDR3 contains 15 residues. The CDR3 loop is CASSLERTGFGEAFF. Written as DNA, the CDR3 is TGCGCCAGCAGCTTGGAACGGACCGGTTTTGGTGAAGCTTTCTTT.

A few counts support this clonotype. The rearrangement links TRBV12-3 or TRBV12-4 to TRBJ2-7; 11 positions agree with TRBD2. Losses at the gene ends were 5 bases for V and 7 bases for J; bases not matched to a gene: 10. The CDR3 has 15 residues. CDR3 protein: CASSGLAGGLGEQYF. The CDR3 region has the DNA TGTGCCAGCAGTGGATTAGCGGGAGGGCTAGGAGAGCAGTACTTC.

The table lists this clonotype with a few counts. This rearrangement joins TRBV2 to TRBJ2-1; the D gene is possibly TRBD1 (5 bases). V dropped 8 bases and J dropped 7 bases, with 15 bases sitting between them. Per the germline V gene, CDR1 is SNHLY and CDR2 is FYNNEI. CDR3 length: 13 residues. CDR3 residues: CASASQGGNEQFF. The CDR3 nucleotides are TGTGCCAGCGCCTCCCAGGGTGGGAATGAGCAGTTCTTC.

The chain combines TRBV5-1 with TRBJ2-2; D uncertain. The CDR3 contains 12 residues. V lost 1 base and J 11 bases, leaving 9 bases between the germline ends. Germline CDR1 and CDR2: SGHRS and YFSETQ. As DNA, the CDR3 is TGCGCCAGCAGCTTGCGGTGGCCCGAGCTGTTTTTT. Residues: CASSLRWPELFF.

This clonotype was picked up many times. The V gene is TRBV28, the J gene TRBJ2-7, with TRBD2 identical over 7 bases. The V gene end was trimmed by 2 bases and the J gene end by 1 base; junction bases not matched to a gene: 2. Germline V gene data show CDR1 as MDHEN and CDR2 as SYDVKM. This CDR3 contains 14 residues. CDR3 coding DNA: TGTGCCAGCAGTTTAGACGGGAGGTCCTACGAGCAGTACTTC. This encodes CASSLDGRSYEQYF.

CDR3 coding DNA: TGTGCCACCCGACAGAGCCTTGGGAACACTGAAGCTTTCTTT. It encodes CATRQSLGNTEAFF. The chain recombines TRBV6-1 with TRBJ1-1; tentatively, D is TRBD1 (5 bases). Trimming removed 10 bases from V and 1 base from J, with 16 bases in between. CDR1 is MNHNS, CDR2 SASEGT, per germline. The CDR3 covers 14 residues.

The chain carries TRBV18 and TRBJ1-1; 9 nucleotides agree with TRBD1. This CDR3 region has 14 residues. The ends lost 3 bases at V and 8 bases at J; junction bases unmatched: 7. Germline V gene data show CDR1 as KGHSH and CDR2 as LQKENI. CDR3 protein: CASSPINRGREAFF. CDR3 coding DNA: TGTGCCAGCTCACCGATTAACAGGGGGCGGGAAGCTTTCTTT.

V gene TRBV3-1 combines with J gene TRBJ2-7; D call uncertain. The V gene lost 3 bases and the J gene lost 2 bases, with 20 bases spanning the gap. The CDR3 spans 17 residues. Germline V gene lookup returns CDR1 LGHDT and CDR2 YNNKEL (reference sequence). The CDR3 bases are TGTGCCAGCAGCCAGGGTACTATCTGGGCAGCCCCCTACGAGCAGTACTTC. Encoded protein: CASSQGTIWAAPYEQYF.